A selection of T cell receptor beta chains follows, all from one sample in a study of type 1 regulatory T cells. MiXCR, run by TCRdb on the reads, gives a single entry per CDR3 protein. The table includes about 100,000 distinct CDR3 sequences, about a third detected once. The sample was CD4+ T cells, either the whole sample or a sorted fraction (not recorded which). The source is a human donor in good health. The CDR3 runs from the conserved cysteine through the conserved F or W. A D gene is named only where the DNA matches it firmly. Size is stated for part of the rows, as once, few or many counts, or as a class when the clone is expanded.

clone_size: few; j_call: TRBJ1-1; v_call: TRBV6-5; d_call: TRBD1; cdr3_aa: CASSSSGTGTRAFF; cdr3_nt: TGTGCCAGCAGTTCCTCTGGGACAGGAACCCGGGCTTTCTTT
clone_size: .; j_call: TRBJ2-1; v_call: TRBV6-5; d_call: .; cdr3_aa: CASSFEDGKHNEQFF; cdr3_nt: TGTGCCAGCAGTTTCGAGGACGGGAAACACAATGAGCAGTTCTTC
clone_size: few; j_call: TRBJ1-1; v_call: TRBV6-5; d_call: TRBD1; cdr3_aa: CASSPPPDRGPNTEAFF; cdr3_nt: TGTGCCAGCAGTCCACCCCCGGACAGGGGCCCGAACACTGAAGCTTTCTTT
clone_size: .; j_call: TRBJ2-7; v_call: TRBV7-2; d_call: TRBD2; cdr3_aa: CASSLLTSGAYEQYF; cdr3_nt: TGTGCCAGCAGCTTACTAACTAGCGGGGCCTACGAGCAGTACTTC
clone_size: .; j_call: TRBJ1-3; v_call: TRBV9; d_call: .; cdr3_aa: CASSVLGLQNTIYF; cdr3_nt: TGTGCCAGCAGCGTCCTGGGACTTCAAAACACCATATATTTT
clone_size: many; j_call: TRBJ2-5; v_call: TRBV7-2; d_call: TRBD2; cdr3_aa: CASSYIAGVWETQYF; cdr3_nt: TGTGCCAGCAGCTACATAGCGGGAGTATGGGAGACCCAGTACTTC
clone_size: .; j_call: TRBJ2-3; v_call: TRBV2; d_call: .; cdr3_aa: CASKSARTPTDTLYF; cdr3_nt: TGTGCCAGCAAGTCGGCACGGACCCCCACAGATACGCTGTATTTT
clone_size: .; j_call: TRBJ1-2; v_call: TRBV7-2; d_call: TRBD1; cdr3_aa: CASSVGQGGSYGYTF; cdr3_nt: TGTGCCAGCAGCGTAGGACAGGGGGGGAGCTATGGCTACACCTTC
clone_size: .; j_call: TRBJ2-7; v_call: TRBV5-1; d_call: .; cdr3_aa: CASSYQEDEQYF; cdr3_nt: TGCGCCAGCAGCTATCAGGAAGACGAGCAGTACTTC
clone_size: .; j_call: TRBJ1-5; v_call: TRBV7-2; d_call: .; cdr3_aa: CASSSVSAIGQPQHF; cdr3_nt: TGTGCCAGCAGCTCCGTATCGGCTATAGGCCAGCCCCAGCATTTT
clone_size: .; j_call: TRBJ2-1; v_call: TRBV20-1; d_call: TRBD2; cdr3_aa: CSASIPSGRDYNEQFF; cdr3_nt: TGCAGTGCTAGTATCCCTAGCGGGAGAGACTACAATGAGCAGTTCTTC
clone_size: .; j_call: TRBJ2-5; v_call: TRBV20-1; d_call: TRBD2; cdr3_aa: CSARGLAGGVGETQYF; cdr3_nt: TGCAGTGCTAGGGGACTAGCGGGAGGTGTTGGGGAGACCCAGTACTTC
clone_size: .; j_call: TRBJ2-2; v_call: TRBV20-1; d_call: TRBD2; cdr3_aa: CSVYAGTSGIGELFF; cdr3_nt: TGCAGTGTCTATGCCGGGACTAGCGGGATTGGGGAGCTGTTTTTT
clone_size: .; j_call: TRBJ2-3; v_call: TRBV29-1; d_call: TRBD2; cdr3_aa: CSVDGGLAGGSTQYF; cdr3_nt: TGCAGCGTTGACGGGGGGCTAGCGGGAGGATCTACGCAGTATTTT
clone_size: .; j_call: TRBJ2-7; v_call: TRBV12-3/TRBV12-4; d_call: TRBD2; cdr3_aa: CASSLQRLAGAYEQYF; cdr3_nt: TGTGCCAGCAGTTTGCAGAGGCTAGCGGGGGCCTACGAGCAGTACTTC
clone_size: .; j_call: TRBJ2-1; v_call: TRBV5-1; d_call: .; cdr3_aa: CASSFRGDNEQFF; cdr3_nt: TGCGCCAGCAGCTTCCGTGGGGACAATGAGCAGTTCTTC
clone_size: .; j_call: TRBJ2-7; v_call: TRBV4-3; d_call: TRBD2; cdr3_aa: CASSQGLADTYEQYF; cdr3_nt: TGCGCCAGCAGCCAAGGACTAGCTGATACCTACGAGCAGTACTTC
clone_size: .; j_call: TRBJ2-3; v_call: TRBV20-1; d_call: TRBD2; cdr3_aa: CSALHASGRASDTQYF; cdr3_nt: TGCAGTGCTCTCCATGCTAGCGGGAGGGCCTCGGATACGCAGTATTTT
clone_size: .; j_call: TRBJ2-3; v_call: TRBV6-2/TRBV6-3; d_call: TRBD2; cdr3_aa: CASRPMGLAGTRDTQYF; cdr3_nt: TGTGCCAGCAGGCCGATGGGACTAGCGGGGACGCGGGATACGCAGTATTTT
clone_size: few; j_call: TRBJ2-3; v_call: TRBV20-1; d_call: TRBD2; cdr3_aa: CSASPTSGLTDTQYF; cdr3_nt: TGCAGTGCTAGTCCTACTAGCGGACTCACAGATACGCAGTATTTT
clone_size: few; j_call: TRBJ2-5; v_call: TRBV19; d_call: .; cdr3_aa: CASSSQNLETQYF; cdr3_nt: TGTGCCAGTAGTAGCCAGAACCTCGAGACCCAGTACTTC
clone_size: .; j_call: TRBJ2-2; v_call: TRBV7-6; d_call: .; cdr3_aa: CASSSGPQLGELFF; cdr3_nt: TGTGCCAGCAGCTCCGGACCGCAGCTCGGGGAGCTGTTTTTT
clone_size: .; j_call: TRBJ2-1; v_call: TRBV7-7; d_call: .; cdr3_aa: CASSLRGGLWNEQFF; cdr3_nt: TGTGCCAGCAGCTTACGAGGGGGATTATGGAATGAGCAGTTCTTC
clone_size: .; j_call: TRBJ2-4; v_call: TRBV7-8; d_call: TRBD2; cdr3_aa: CASSLGGSGPGAKNIQYF; cdr3_nt: TGTGCCAGCAGCTTAGGGGGTAGCGGGCCTGGGGCCAAAAACATTCAGTACTTC
clone_size: few; j_call: TRBJ1-1; v_call: TRBV20-1; d_call: TRBD1; cdr3_aa: CSARDATGGTEAFF; cdr3_nt: TGCAGTGCTAGAGATGCGACAGGGGGCACTGAAGCTTTCTTT
clone_size: .; j_call: TRBJ1-5; v_call: TRBV6-5; d_call: .; cdr3_aa: CASSRSGGFSSQPQHF; cdr3_nt: TGTGCCAGCAGCCGATCGGGGGGGTTCTCTAGTCAGCCCCAGCATTTT
clone_size: few; j_call: TRBJ2-1; v_call: TRBV7-8; d_call: .; cdr3_aa: CASSLVVSSYNEQFF; cdr3_nt: TGTGCCAGCAGCTTAGTGGTTAGCTCCTACAATGAGCAGTTCTTC
clone_size: .; j_call: TRBJ1-5; v_call: TRBV29-1; d_call: .; cdr3_aa: CSVEESGNPNQPQHF; cdr3_nt: TGCAGCGTTGAAGAATCCGGCAACCCGAATCAGCCCCAGCATTTT
clone_size: .; j_call: TRBJ2-5; v_call: TRBV20-1; d_call: .; cdr3_aa: CSARLLRHQETQYF; cdr3_nt: TGCAGTGCTAGACTACTTAGGCACCAAGAGACCCAGTACTTC
clone_size: .; j_call: TRBJ2-3; v_call: TRBV7-9; d_call: .; cdr3_aa: CASSLVLASTDTQYF; cdr3_nt: TGTGCCAGCAGCTTAGTTCTAGCATCCACAGATACGCAGTATTTT
clone_size: .; j_call: TRBJ2-1; v_call: TRBV4-3; d_call: .; cdr3_aa: CASSPDVWISYNEQFF; cdr3_nt: TGCGCCAGCAGCCCGGACGTGTGGATTTCCTACAATGAGCAGTTCTTC
clone_size: few; j_call: TRBJ2-3; v_call: TRBV7-9; d_call: .; cdr3_aa: CASSMTTTDTQYF; cdr3_nt: TGTGCCAGCAGCATGACTACCACAGATACGCAGTATTTT
clone_size: .; j_call: TRBJ2-7; v_call: TRBV7-9; d_call: .; cdr3_aa: CASSRELGSYEQYF; cdr3_nt: TGTGCCAGCAGCCGCGAGCTGGGATCCTACGAGCAGTACTTC
clone_size: few; j_call: TRBJ2-5; v_call: TRBV7-6; d_call: .; cdr3_aa: CASSFLVVGAGTQYF; cdr3_nt: TGTGCCAGCAGCTTCCTAGTTGTCGGGGCTGGGACCCAGTACTTC
clone_size: few; j_call: TRBJ1-5; v_call: TRBV4-3; d_call: TRBD1; cdr3_aa: CASSQDLTGGLNSNQPQHF; cdr3_nt: TGCGCCAGCAGCCAAGATCTGACAGGGGGCCTAAATAGCAATCAGCCCCAGCATTTT
clone_size: few; j_call: TRBJ1-1; v_call: TRBV7-2; d_call: TRBD1; cdr3_aa: CASSTPLGTGIGTEAFF; cdr3_nt: TGTGCCAGCAGCACCCCCCTGGGGACAGGGATCGGCACTGAAGCTTTCTTT
clone_size: .; j_call: TRBJ2-3; v_call: TRBV11-2; d_call: .; cdr3_aa: CASRDGPYTDTQYF; cdr3_nt: TGTGCCAGCCGGGACGGACCTTACACAGATACGCAGTATTTT
clone_size: medium-sized; j_call: TRBJ2-7; v_call: TRBV29-1; d_call: TRBD1; cdr3_aa: CSAGQGYEQYF; cdr3_nt: TGCAGCGCGGGACAGGGTTACGAGCAGTACTTC
clone_size: .; j_call: TRBJ2-2; v_call: TRBV7-2; d_call: TRBD1; cdr3_aa: CASSLGDRDTGELFF; cdr3_nt: TGTGCCAGCAGCTTAGGGGACAGGGACACCGGGGAGCTGTTTTTT
clone_size: .; j_call: TRBJ1-6; v_call: TRBV20-1; d_call: TRBD1; cdr3_aa: CSARDLRDSNSPLHF; cdr3_nt: TGCAGTGCTCGAGATCTTCGGGACAGCAATTCACCCCTCCACTTT
clone_size: .; j_call: TRBJ1-4; v_call: TRBV5-5; d_call: TRBD1; cdr3_aa: CASSPRQGMFEKLFF; cdr3_nt: TGTGCCAGCAGCCCCCGACAGGGTATGTTTGAAAAACTGTTTTTT
clone_size: .; j_call: TRBJ2-3; v_call: TRBV2; d_call: .; cdr3_aa: CASRPATTGTDTQYF; cdr3_nt: TGTGCCAGCAGGCCTGCCACAACGGGCACAGATACGCAGTATTTT
clone_size: once; j_call: TRBJ2-7; v_call: TRBV19; d_call: .; cdr3_aa: CASPSFSRPYEQYF; cdr3_nt: TGTGCCAGTCCCTCGTTCTCCCGCCCCTACGAGCAGTACTTC
clone_size: few; j_call: TRBJ2-2; v_call: TRBV3-1; d_call: .; cdr3_aa: CASSWDFFGELFF; cdr3_nt: TGTGCCAGCAGCTGGGACTTCTTTGGGGAGCTGTTTTTT
clone_size: many; j_call: TRBJ2-5; v_call: TRBV15; d_call: .; cdr3_aa: CATSRDPQQQETQYF; cdr3_nt: TGTGCCACCAGCAGAGACCCACAGCAACAAGAGACCCAGTACTTC
clone_size: .; j_call: TRBJ2-7; v_call: TRBV10-3; d_call: .; cdr3_aa: CAISESMVLGTGEQHF; cdr3_nt: TGTGCCATCAGTGAGTCGATGGTGTTGGGGACGGGCGAGCAGCACTTC
clone_size: few; j_call: TRBJ2-5; v_call: TRBV15; d_call: .; cdr3_aa: CATSTGPKGKQETQYF; cdr3_nt: TGTGCCACCAGCACCGGGCCCAAGGGGAAACAAGAGACCCAGTACTTC
clone_size: .; j_call: TRBJ2-7; v_call: TRBV10-2; d_call: .; cdr3_aa: CASSTPGQGTYEQYF; cdr3_nt: TGCGCCAGCAGTACCCCCGGGCAGGGAACCTACGAGCAGTACTTC
clone_size: few; j_call: TRBJ2-3; v_call: TRBV19; d_call: .; cdr3_aa: CASSPTRARTDTQYF; cdr3_nt: TGTGCCAGTAGTCCGACGCGTGCTAGGACAGATACGCAGTATTTT
clone_size: few; j_call: TRBJ2-3; v_call: TRBV4-3; d_call: TRBD1; cdr3_aa: CASSQGTGGSQQYF; cdr3_nt: TGCGCCAGCAGCCAAGGGACAGGGGGTTCCCAGCAGTATTTT
clone_size: few; j_call: TRBJ2-1; v_call: TRBV10-3; d_call: TRBD2; cdr3_aa: CAISESTTSGSYNEQFF; cdr3_nt: TGTGCCATCAGTGAGTCCACAACTAGCGGGAGCTACAATGAGCAGTTCTTC
clone_size: few; j_call: TRBJ2-2; v_call: TRBV20-1; d_call: TRBD2; cdr3_aa: CSARVLLAGGTGELFF; cdr3_nt: TGCAGTGCTAGAGTCCTACTAGCGGGAGGTACCGGGGAGCTGTTTTTT
clone_size: once; j_call: TRBJ2-1; v_call: TRBV30; d_call: TRBD2; cdr3_aa: CAWTSGSGRYNEQFF; cdr3_nt: TGTGCCTGGACTAGCGGGAGTGGTCGGTACAATGAGCAGTTCTTC